Here is one TCR beta chain with its context. This CDR3 spans 16 amino acids. Germline CDR1 reads SGDLS; CDR2 reads YYNGEE. V dropped 0 bases and J dropped 3; count of bases not matched to a gene: 7. This entry belongs to a study of blood T cell repertoires in COVID-19. As for the study in general: The United States, Italy and Spain were the sources of the acute and convalescent COVID-19 samples.

The data were produced by immunoSEQ multiplex PCR, yet TCRdb's version contains in-frame clones alone and is incomplete. The sample has about 130,000 clones; roughly 86% are singletons. This receptor was identified in a human donor in a cohort sampled during active COVID-19. Sequenced material: peripheral blood. The V and J genes are TRBV9 and TRBJ2-3; 7 bases match TRBD2. The CDR3 DNA sequence: TGTGCCAGCAGCGTAGAAGTGGGGGAGGGGACAGATACGCAGTATTTT. Amino acid sequence: CASSVEVGEGTDTQYF. The variable domain in full, completed from reference TRBV9 and TRBJ2-3, reads DSGVTQTPKHLITATGQRVTLRCSPRSGDLSVYWYQQSLDQGLQFLIQYYNGEERAKGNILERFSAQQFPDLHSELNLSSLELGDSALYFCASSVEVGEGTDTQYFGPGTRLTVL.